This T cell receptor (beta chain) was sequenced for a study of shared clonotypes between healthy human individuals. Clones were read by immunoSEQ multiplex PCR, and TCRdb kept only the in-frame ones, dropping some. The sample consists of around 500,000 clones, roughly 78% of them appearing once. The CDR3 has 14 amino acids. From germline, CDR1 is SGHRS and CDR2 YFSETQ. V was clipped by 4 bases and J by 0 bases; unmatched bases: 3. The sample consisted of PBMCs. The rearrangement uses TRBV5-1 and TRBJ1-1, with 7 positions matching TRBD1. The TCR comes from a middle-aged woman in good health. Some clones in this sample may be carry-over from other donors' samples. The CDR3 sequence is CASSAQGMNTEAFF. DNA for the CDR3: TGCGCCAGCAGCGCACAGGGGATGAACACTGAAGCTTTCTTT.